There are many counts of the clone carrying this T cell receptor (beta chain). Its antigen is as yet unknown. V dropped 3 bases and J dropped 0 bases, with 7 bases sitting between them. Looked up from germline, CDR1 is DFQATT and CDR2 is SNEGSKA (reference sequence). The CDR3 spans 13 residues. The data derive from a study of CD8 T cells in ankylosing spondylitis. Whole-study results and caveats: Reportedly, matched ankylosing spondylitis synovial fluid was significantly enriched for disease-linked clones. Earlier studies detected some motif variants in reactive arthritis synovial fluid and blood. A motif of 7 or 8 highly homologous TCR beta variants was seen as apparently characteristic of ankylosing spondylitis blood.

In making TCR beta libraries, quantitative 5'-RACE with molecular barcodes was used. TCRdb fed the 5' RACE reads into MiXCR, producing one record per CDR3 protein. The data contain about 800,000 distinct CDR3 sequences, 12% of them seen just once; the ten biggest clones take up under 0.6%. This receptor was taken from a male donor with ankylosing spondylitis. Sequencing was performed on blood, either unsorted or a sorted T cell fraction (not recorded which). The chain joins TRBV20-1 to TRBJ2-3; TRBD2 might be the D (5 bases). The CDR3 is CSASRTSTDTQYF. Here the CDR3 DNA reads TGCAGTGCTAGTAGGACTAGCACAGATACGCAGTATTTT.